This record looks at one TCR beta chain sequence and its context. Its cognate antigen is unknown. These data originate in a study of blood T cells in healthy people across ages. Each donor was a healthy Caucasian individual from Russia, aged about 6 to 100. The germline gives CDR1 SGHRS, CDR2 YFSETQ. The CDR3 consists of 17 residues. Trimming removed 4 bases from V and 11 bases from J; junction bases left unmatched: 19. Notes on the study in general: TCR beta diversity per million T cells fell roughly linearly with age.

The use of a sample-barcoded 5' primer and a J-beta primer mix characterized a second PCR of roughly 6 to 11 cycles. TCRdb reprocessed the 5' RACE reads with MiXCR, giving one entry per CDR3 protein. This table holds hundreds of thousands of distinct CDR3 sequences, under 65% found once. This sequence was found in a woman of 80 years or more in good health. The V call is TRBV5-1, the J call TRBJ2-5, with 11 bases aligning to TRBD2. Sequenced: blood. CDR3 loop: CASSTGTSGSFGNEQYF. The CDR3 DNA is TGCGCCAGCAGCACCGGAACTAGCGGGAGTTTCGGCAATGAGCAGTACTTC.